Each of the 16 T cell receptor beta chains below was sequenced from the same sample in a study of T cells in Graves' hyperthyroidism and ophthalmopathy. RNA transcripts served as the template for amplifying TCR beta CDR3 regions. The study used the HTBI primer set for a first-round RT-PCR of the TCR CDR3. TCRdb called the multiplex PCR reads again in MiXCR, with one record for every CDR3 protein. The sample gives around 800,000 distinct CDR3 sequences, around 39% of which show up once; approximately 8.7% is in the top ten. Sample: blood. The receptors stem from a man younger than 35 with Graves' hyperthyroidism.

This clonotype has a handful of counts. This chain connects TRBV11-3 to TRBJ1-1; maybe TRBD1 (5 bases). The CDR3 length is 14 residues. V was pared by 3 bases and J by 3 bases, with 11 bases between. Germline V lookup: CDR1 SGHNT, CDR2 YENEEA. The chain's CDR3 is CASSFLGVYTEAFF. In nucleotides, the CDR3 is TGTGCCAGCAGCTTCCTGGGGGTTTACACTGAAGCTTTCTTT.

At least ten counts were recorded for this clonotype. This chain links TRBV7-6 with TRBJ2-2; D is possibly TRBD2 (6 bases). CDR1 is SGHVS and CDR2 is FNYEAQ in the germline V gene. Trimming removed 3 bases at V and 7 bases at J, with 12 bases between. The CDR3 covers 14 residues. The CDR3 coding sequence is TGTGCCAGCAGCTTTTACCTGGAGGGCGGGGAGCTGTTTTTT. Its translation: CASSFYLEGGELFF.

CDR3: CASSLSAGGEGYTF. The CDR3 DNA reads as TGTGCCAGCAGTTTATCGGCAGGGGGCGAAGGCTACACCTTC. The genes are TRBV25-1 and TRBJ1-2; 8 bases match TRBD1. V shed 5 bases, J shed 8 bases, and the junction held 10 bases outside the gene matches. Germline V gives CDR1 MGHDK, CDR2 SYGVNS. CDR3 length equals 14 residues.

This clonotype was seen many times. This chain joins TRBV12-3 or TRBV12-4 and TRBJ1-2; D not certain. The CDR3 loop spans 13 amino acids. The germline V and J ends were trimmed by 5 bases and 7 bases, with 14 bases remaining between them. The CDR3 loop is CASSLWIDLGYTF. The CDR3 DNA is TGTGCCAGCAGTCTCTGGATTGATCTTGGCTACACCTTC.

V usage is TRBV6-2 or TRBV6-3 and J usage is TRBJ1-5; D gene unclear. V lost 6 bases to trimming and J lost 6 bases, with 18 bases between them. CDR1 is MNHEY, CDR2 SVGEGT, per germline. The CDR3 has 15 residues. The chain's CDR3 is CASSSGSSAGQPQHF. The CDR3 region has the DNA TGTGCCAGCAGCTCCGGGTCCTCGGCGGGTCAGCCCCAGCATTTT.

This clonotype was found many times. The chain is built from TRBV7-2 and TRBJ1-2, with 7 positions matching TRBD1. Germline V CDR1 and CDR2: SGHTA, FQGNSA. This CDR3 spans 14 amino acids. The V gene end was trimmed by 5 bases and the J gene end by 4 bases; junction bases not matched to a gene: 7. CDR3 sequence: CASSERQGRYGYTF. The DNA of the CDR3 is TGTGCCAGCAGCGAACGACAGGGCCGCTATGGCTACACCTTC.

Details on this clonotype: Without the conserved terminal phenylalanine or tryptophan, this CDR3 likely stems from a read error. No DNA is shown, since the ends of the CDR3 on it are uncertain; the CDR3 is the one TCRdb lists. The chain joins TRBV29-1 to TRBJ2-6. The CDR3 contains 8 residues when both ends are counted. CDR1 and CDR2 (germline): SQVTM, ANQGSEA. The CDR3 region is CSVDQAGT.

This clonotype showed up just once. Compared with germline, one end of the junction differs, possibly owing to a read error. This rearrangement joins TRBV10-2 to TRBJ1-1, with 7 bases identical to TRBD1. CDR1 is WSHSY and CDR2 is SAAADI in the germline V gene. The length of the CDR3 is 16 residues. CDR3 region: CASSLRQGGEYTEAFF. In DNA form, the CDR3 reads TGTGCCAGCAGCCTCCGACAGGGAGGAGAGTACACTGAAGCTTTCTTT.

The chain recombines TRBV7-6 with TRBJ2-5; 15 bases fit TRBD2. The J segment lost 0 bases and the V segment lost 5 bases, leaving 1 base of the junction unmatched. The V gene's germline CDR1 is SGHVS and CDR2 FNYEAQ. The CDR3 totals 16 residues. Here the CDR3 DNA reads TGTGCCAGCAGCCGGACTAGCGGGGGGGACCAAGAGACCCAGTACTTC. Encoded protein: CASSRTSGGDQETQYF.

This clonotype was seen repeatedly, ten times or more. The chain combines TRBV9 with TRBJ1-6, with D possibly TRBD1 on 6 matching bases. Trimming stripped 4 bases from V and 5 bases from J, with 13 bases between. CDR3 length: 15 residues. Germline CDR1 reads SGDLS; CDR2 reads YYNGEE. The CDR3 loop is CASSPIGQNNSPLHF. Written as DNA, the CDR3 is TGTGCCAGCAGCCCAATCGGACAGAATAATTCACCCCTCCACTTT.

The CDR3, as DNA: TGTGCCAGCAGCCGCGCGGACATTCAGTACTTC. This translates into CASSRADIQYF. The rearrangement links TRBV7-9 to TRBJ2-4; D is unresolved. Germline CDR1 and CDR2: SEHNR and FQNEAQ (reference sequence). V lost 5 bases and J lost 8, with 7 bases in between. The CDR3 covers 11 residues. The whole variable domain, remainder taken from reference TRBV7-9 and TRBJ2-4, is DTGVSQNPRHKITKRGQNVTFRCDPISEHNRLYWYRQTLGQGPEFLTYFQNEAQLEKSRLLSDRFSAERPKGSFSTLEIQRTEQGDSAMYLCASSRADIQYFGAGTRLSVL.

This chain joins TRBV6-2 or TRBV6-3 and TRBJ1-4; D remains ambiguous. Trimming cost V 8 bases and J 3 bases, with 10 bases left between them. From germline, CDR1 is MNHEY and CDR2 SVGEGT. The CDR3 totals 13 residues. The DNA for the CDR3 is TGTGCCAGCGCCCCTAGGGCTAATGAAAAACTGTTTTTT. Protein: CASAPRANEKLFF.

The V gene is TRBV19, the J gene TRBJ1-5; D gene ambiguous. Germline values: CDR1 LNHDA, CDR2 SQIVND (reference sequence). The CDR3 has 15 residues. The V and J ends lost 0 bases and 7 bases respectively, with 13 bases between them. CDR3 sequence: CASSIEENSGQPQHF. The CDR3 region has the DNA TGTGCCAGTAGTATAGAAGAAAACAGCGGGCAGCCCCAGCATTTT.

V is TRBV2 and J is TRBJ1-6; TRBD1 might be the D (5 bases). V was shortened by 6 bases and J by 7 bases, with 19 bases between the two germline ends. Germline V lookup: CDR1 SNHLY, CDR2 FYNNEI. The CDR3 runs to 16 residues. The CDR3 sequence is CASRDTYEGPNSPLHF. CDR3 coding DNA: TGTGCCAGCAGGGACACATACGAGGGGCCGAATTCACCCCTCCACTTT.

This clonotype occurred many times. The V gene is TRBV20-1, the J gene TRBJ2-7; 7 nucleotides line up with TRBD1. The germline V gene has CDR1 DFQATT and CDR2 SNEGSKA (reference sequence). Germline trimming cut 6 bases from V and 4 bases from J; bases unmatched to any gene: 9. This CDR3 has 13 amino acids. CDR3 sequence: CSAVPGQRYEQYF. CDR3 in DNA: TGCAGTGCCGTACCGGGACAGAGATACGAGCAGTACTTC.

The chain recombines TRBV12-3 or TRBV12-4 with TRBJ2-7, with D perhaps given as TRBD1 or TRBD2 (6 bases each). The CDR3 totals 13 residues. Trimming took 7 bases from V and 5 from J, leaving 15 bases between them. The CDR3 reads CASTGGGPNEQYF. The CDR3 nucleotides read TGTGCCAGCACCGGAGGGGGGCCCAACGAGCAGTACTTC.